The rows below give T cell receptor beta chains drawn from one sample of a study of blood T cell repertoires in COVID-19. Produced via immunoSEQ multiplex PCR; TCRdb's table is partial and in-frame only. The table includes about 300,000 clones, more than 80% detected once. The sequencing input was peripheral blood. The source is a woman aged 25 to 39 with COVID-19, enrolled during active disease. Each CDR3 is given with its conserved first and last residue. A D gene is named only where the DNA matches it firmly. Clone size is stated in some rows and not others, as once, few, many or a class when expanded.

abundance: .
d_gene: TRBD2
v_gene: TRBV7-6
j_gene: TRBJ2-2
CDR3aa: CASSLGLAGPWNTGELFF
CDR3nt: TGTGCCAGCAGCTTAGGACTAGCGGGGCCTTGGAACACCGGGGAGCTGTTTTTT

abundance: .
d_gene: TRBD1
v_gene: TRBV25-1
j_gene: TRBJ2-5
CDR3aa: CASSGRTGSETQYF
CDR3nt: TGTGCCAGCAGTGGACGGACAGGGTCGGAGACCCAGTACTTC

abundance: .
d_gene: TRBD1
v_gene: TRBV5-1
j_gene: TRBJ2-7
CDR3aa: CASSSGQVSYEQYF
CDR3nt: TGCGCCAGCAGCTCGGGACAGGTGTCCTACGAGCAGTACTTC

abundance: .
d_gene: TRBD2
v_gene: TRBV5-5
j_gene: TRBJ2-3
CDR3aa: CASSEAGGRSTDTQYF
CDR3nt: TGTGCCAGCAGCGAAGCGGGAGGCCGAAGCACAGATACGCAGTATTTT

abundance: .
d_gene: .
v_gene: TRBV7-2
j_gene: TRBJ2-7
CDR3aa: CASSLEPTVNEQYF
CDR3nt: TGTGCCAGCAGCTTAGAGCCGACAGTAAACGAGCAGTACTTC

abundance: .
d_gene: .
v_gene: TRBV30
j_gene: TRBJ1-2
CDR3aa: CAWSRGSKNYGYTF
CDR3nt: TGTGCCTGGTCACGGGGGAGTAAGAACTATGGCTACACCTTC

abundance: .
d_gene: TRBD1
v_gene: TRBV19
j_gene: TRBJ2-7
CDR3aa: CAQDRENEQYF
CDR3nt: TGTGCCCAAGACAGGGAGAACGAGCAGTACTTC

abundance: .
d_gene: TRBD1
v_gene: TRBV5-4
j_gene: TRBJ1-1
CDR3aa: CASSFERGRRTEAFF
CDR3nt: TGTGCCAGCAGCTTTGAGAGGGGGCGCCGGACTGAAGCTTTCTTT

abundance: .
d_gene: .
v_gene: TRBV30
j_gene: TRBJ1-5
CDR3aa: CAWSVNRNQPQHF
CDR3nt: TGTGCCTGGAGTGTAAACAGGAATCAGCCCCAGCATTTT

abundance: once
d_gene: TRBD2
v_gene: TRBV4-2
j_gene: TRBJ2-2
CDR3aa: CASSPPGGTTNTGELFF
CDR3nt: TGTGCCAGCAGCCCCCCCGGCGGGACTACGAACACCGGGGAGCTGTTTTTT

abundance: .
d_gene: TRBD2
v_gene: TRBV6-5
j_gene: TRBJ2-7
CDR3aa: CASSYYGGRGYEQYF
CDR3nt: TGTGCCAGCAGTTACTACGGCGGGAGGGGATACGAGCAGTACTTC

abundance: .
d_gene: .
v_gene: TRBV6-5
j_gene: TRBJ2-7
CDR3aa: CASTAGTYEQYF
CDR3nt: TGTGCCAGCACGGCGGGAACCTACGAGCAGTACTTC

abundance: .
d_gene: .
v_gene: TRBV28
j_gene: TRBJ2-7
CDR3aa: CASKRYPYEQYF
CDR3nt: TGTGCCAGCAAGAGGTACCCCTACGAGCAGTACTTC

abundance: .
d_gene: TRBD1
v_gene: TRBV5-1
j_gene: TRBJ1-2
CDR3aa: CASSSYDRGLGGYTF
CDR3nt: TGCGCCAGCAGCTCATACGACAGGGGTCTAGGTGGCTACACCTTC

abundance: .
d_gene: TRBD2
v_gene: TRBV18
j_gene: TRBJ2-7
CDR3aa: CASSPSAGFSYEQYF
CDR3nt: TGTGCCAGCTCACCATCAGCGGGGTTCTCCTACGAGCAGTACTTC

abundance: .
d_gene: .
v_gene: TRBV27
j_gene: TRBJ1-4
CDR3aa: CASRRTATNEKLFF
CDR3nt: TGTGCCAGCAGACGGACTGCAACTAATGAAAAACTGTTTTTT

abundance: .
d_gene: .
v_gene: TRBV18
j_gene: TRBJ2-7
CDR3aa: CASSPLYGENGYEQYF
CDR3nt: TGTGCCAGCTCACCACTGTACGGGGAAAACGGCTACGAGCAGTACTTC

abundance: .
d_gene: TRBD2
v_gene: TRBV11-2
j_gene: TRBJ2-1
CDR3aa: CASSPGTSGSIPEQFF
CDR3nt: TGTGCCAGCAGCCCCGGGACTAGCGGGAGTATCCCTGAGCAGTTCTTC

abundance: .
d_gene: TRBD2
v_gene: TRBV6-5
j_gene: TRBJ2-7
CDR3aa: CASTLSGTYEQYF
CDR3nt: TGTGCCAGCACTCTAAGCGGGACGTACGAGCAGTACTTC

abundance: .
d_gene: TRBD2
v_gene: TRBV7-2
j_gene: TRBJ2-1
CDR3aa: CASSPRRGTSYEQFF
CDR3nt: TGTGCCAGCAGCCCCCGGCGGGGGACTAGCTATGAGCAGTTCTTC

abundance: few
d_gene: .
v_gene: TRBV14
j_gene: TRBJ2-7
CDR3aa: CASSQAPNEQYF
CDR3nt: TGTGCCAGCAGCCAAGCCCCTAACGAGCAGTACTTC

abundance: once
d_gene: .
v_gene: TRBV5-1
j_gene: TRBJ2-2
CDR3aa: CASSQVSGLLGELFF
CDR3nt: TGCGCCAGCAGCCAGGTGTCGGGATTACTCGGGGAGCTGTTTTTT

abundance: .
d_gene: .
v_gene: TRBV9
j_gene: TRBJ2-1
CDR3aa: CASSVGAGWGYNEQFF
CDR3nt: TGTGCCAGCAGCGTAGGGGCGGGATGGGGCTACAATGAGCAGTTCTTC

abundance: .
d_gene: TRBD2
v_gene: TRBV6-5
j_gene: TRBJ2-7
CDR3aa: CASNSGSSYEQYF
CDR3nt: TGTGCCAGCAATAGCGGGAGCTCCTACGAGCAGTACTTC

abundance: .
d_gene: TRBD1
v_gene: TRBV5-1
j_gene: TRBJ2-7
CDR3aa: CASSSSGTGIYEQYF
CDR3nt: TGCGCCAGCAGCTCATCCGGGACAGGGATTTACGAGCAGTACTTC

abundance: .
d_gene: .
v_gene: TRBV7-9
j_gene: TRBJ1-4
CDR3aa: CASSPSGNEKLFF
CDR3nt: TGTGCCAGCAGCCCCTCGGGTAATGAAAAACTGTTTTTT

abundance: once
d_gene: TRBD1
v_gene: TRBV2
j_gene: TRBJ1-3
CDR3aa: CASSGGQGAQFGNTIYF
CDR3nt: TGTGCCAGCAGTGGGGGACAGGGGGCGCAATTTGGAAACACCATATATTTT

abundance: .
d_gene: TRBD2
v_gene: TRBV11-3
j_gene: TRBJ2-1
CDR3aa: CASSFMGSGTYNEQFF
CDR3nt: TGTGCCAGCAGCTTTATGGGAAGCGGGACCTACAATGAGCAGTTCTTC

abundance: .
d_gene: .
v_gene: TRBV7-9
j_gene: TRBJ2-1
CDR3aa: CASSYPGHRANEQFF
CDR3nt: TGTGCCAGCAGCTACCCGGGACATAGGGCCAATGAGCAGTTCTTC

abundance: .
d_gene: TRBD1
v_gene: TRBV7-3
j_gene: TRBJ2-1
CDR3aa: CASRGQGSNEQFF
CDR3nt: TGTGCCAGCAGGGGACAGGGTTCCAATGAGCAGTTCTTC

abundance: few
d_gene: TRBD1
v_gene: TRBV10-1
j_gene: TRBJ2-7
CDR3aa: CASSEPTGSYEQYF
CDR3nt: TGCGCCAGCAGTGAACCGACAGGGTCCTACGAGCAGTACTTC

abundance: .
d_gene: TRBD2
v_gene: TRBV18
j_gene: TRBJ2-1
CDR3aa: CASSPGLAGYNEQFF
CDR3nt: TGTGCCAGCTCACCAGGACTAGCGGGATACAATGAGCAGTTCTTC

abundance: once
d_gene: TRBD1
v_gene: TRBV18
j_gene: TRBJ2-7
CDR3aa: CASSPGDRGLGEQYF
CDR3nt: TGTGCCAGCTCACCAGGGGACAGGGGGCTAGGAGAGCAGTACTTC

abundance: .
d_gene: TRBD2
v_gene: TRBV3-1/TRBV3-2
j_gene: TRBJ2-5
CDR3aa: CASSQAGLAGWETQYF
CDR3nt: TGTGCCAGCAGCCAAGCGGGACTAGCGGGATGGGAGACCCAGTACTTC

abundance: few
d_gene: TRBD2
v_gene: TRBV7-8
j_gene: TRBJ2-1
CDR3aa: CASSLRGASGQYNEQFF
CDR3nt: TGTGCCAGCAGCCTCCGGGGAGCTAGCGGGCAATACAATGAGCAGTTCTTC

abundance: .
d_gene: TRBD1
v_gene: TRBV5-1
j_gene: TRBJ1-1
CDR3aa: CASSFSGQANTEAFF
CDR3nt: TGCGCCAGCAGCTTTTCGGGACAGGCCAACACTGAAGCTTTCTTT

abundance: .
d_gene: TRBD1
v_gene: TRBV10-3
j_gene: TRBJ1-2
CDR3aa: CAISESTGQGYTF
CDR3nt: TGTGCCATCAGTGAGTCGACAGGGCAAGGCTACACCTTC

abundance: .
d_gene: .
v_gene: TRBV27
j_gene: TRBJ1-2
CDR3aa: CASRGNGNYGYTF
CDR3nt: TGTGCCAGCAGAGGAAACGGGAACTATGGCTACACCTTC

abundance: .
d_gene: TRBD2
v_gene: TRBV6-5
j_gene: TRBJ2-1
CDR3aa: CASSLTSGSADEQFF
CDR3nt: TGTGCCAGCAGTTTGACTAGCGGGAGTGCCGATGAGCAGTTCTTC

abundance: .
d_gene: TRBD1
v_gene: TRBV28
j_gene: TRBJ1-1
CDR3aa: CASSLIGTEGTEAFF
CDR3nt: TGTGCCAGCAGTTTAATCGGGACAGAGGGCACTGAAGCTTTCTTT

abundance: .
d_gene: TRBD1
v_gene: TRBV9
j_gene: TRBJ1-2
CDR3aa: CASSADPQGLEGYTF
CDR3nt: TGTGCCAGCAGCGCCGACCCACAGGGGTTAGAGGGCTACACCTTC

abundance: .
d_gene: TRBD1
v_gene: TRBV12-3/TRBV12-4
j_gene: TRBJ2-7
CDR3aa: CASRKTGAYEQYF
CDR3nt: TGTGCCAGCAGGAAGACAGGGGCCTACGAGCAGTACTTC

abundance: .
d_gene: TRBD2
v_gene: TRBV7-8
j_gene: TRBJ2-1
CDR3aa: CASSRVAGEFFEYNEQFF
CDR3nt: TGTGCCAGCAGCCGGGTAGCGGGAGAGTTCTTCGAATACAATGAGCAGTTCTTC

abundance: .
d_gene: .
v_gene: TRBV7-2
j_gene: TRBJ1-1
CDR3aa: CASSLHRSTEAFF
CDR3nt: TGTGCCAGCAGCTTACATCGGAGCACTGAAGCTTTCTTT

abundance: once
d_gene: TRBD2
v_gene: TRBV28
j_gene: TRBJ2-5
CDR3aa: CASSFPSLAGDSETQYF
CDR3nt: TGTGCCAGCAGTTTCCCGTCGCTAGCGGGAGATTCGGAGACCCAGTACTTC

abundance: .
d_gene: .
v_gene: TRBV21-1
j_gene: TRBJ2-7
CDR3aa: CASSKAVSSGTMWNLYEQYF
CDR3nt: TGTGCCAGCAGCAAAGCAGTGTCTAGCGGGACCATGTGGAACCTCTACGAGCAGTACTTC